This T cell receptor (beta chain) was profiled in a study of identical twins. This clonotype was detected many times. TCRdb reprocessed the 5' RACE reads via MiXCR and lists one record per CDR3 protein. The sample carries around 670,000 distinct CDR3 sequences, around 6% recorded once. The specimen sequenced was naive T cells sorted from blood. This clonotype originated in a man younger than 30 in good health.

For the CDR3, the DNA is TGTGCCAGCAGCTCAACAGGAGGGACTAGCCACCCGAATGAGCAGTTCTTC. This gives the protein CASSSTGGTSHPNEQFF. The chain employs TRBV4-2 and TRBJ2-1, with 9 bases aligning to TRBD2. The V and J ends lost 5 bases and 7 bases, in that order; junction bases with no gene match: 15. This CDR3 has 17 amino acids. CDR1 and CDR2 (germline): LGHNA, YNFKEQ.